What follows describes a single T cell receptor (beta chain). Original methodology: Reference gene primer amplification in the assay estimated nucleated cell counts. Assay: immunoSEQ multiplex PCR; the TCRdb copy retains only in-frame clones and omits some. V and J calls and clone size are given by that table; D and trimming were obtained from the DNA. The data hold fewer than 200,000 clones, with 79% observed a single time. The V gene's germline CDR1 is MNHEY and CDR2 SMNVEV (reference sequence). V lost 0 bases, J lost 1 base, and 13 bases lay in between. The CDR3 is made up of 17 amino acids. This entry is derived from a study of blood T cell repertoires in COVID-19.

This clonotype originated in an older woman with COVID-19, enrolled during active disease. The rearrangement joins TRBV27 to TRBJ2-4, with D hard to call. Sequenced material: peripheral blood. The chain's CDR3 is CASSLSAVEFAKNIQYF. In DNA, the CDR3 is TGTGCCAGCAGTTTATCAGCCGTAGAGTTCGCCAAAAACATTCAGTACTTC.